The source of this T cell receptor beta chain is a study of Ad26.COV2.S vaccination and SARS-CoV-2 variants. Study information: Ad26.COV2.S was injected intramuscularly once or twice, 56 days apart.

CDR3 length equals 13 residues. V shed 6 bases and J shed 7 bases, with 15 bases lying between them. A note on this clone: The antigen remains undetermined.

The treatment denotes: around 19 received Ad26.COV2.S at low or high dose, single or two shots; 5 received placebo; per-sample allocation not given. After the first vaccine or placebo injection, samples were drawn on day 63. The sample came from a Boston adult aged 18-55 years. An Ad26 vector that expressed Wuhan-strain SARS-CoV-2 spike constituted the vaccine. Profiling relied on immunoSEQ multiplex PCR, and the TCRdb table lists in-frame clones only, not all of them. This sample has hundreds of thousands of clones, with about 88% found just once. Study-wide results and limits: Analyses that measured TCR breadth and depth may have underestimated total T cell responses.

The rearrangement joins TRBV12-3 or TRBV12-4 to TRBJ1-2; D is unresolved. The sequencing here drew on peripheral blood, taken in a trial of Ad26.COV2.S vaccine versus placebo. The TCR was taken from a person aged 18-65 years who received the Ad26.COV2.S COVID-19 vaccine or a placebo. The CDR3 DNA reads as TGTGCCAGCAGCCTAGCCGTGGCCTTTGGCTACACCTTC. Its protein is CASSLAVAFGYTF.